The 25 T cell receptor beta chains given below trace back to one sample, sequenced in a study of PD-1 blockade in classical Hodgkin lymphoma. Clones were sequenced by immunoSEQ multiplex PCR, and TCRdb holds only the in-frame ones, with some missing. The data show 20,000 or so clones, around 80% seen once. Time point described: cycle 4 day 1 (C4D1), after 6 weeks of nivolumab. Patients all relapsed after autologous stem cell transplantation, and there was variation in brentuximab vedotin exposure. Sample: peripheral blood mononuclear cells (PBMCs), taken before the fourth cycle of nivolumab. Source of these receptors: a human donor with classical Hodgkin lymphoma.

V usage is TRBV27 and J usage is TRBJ1-3; D unresolved. There are 16 residues in the CDR3. Germline assignment: CDR1 MNHEY and CDR2 SMNVEV (reference sequence). V lost 2 bases to trimming and J lost 0 bases, with 11 bases between them. CDR3 nucleotides: TGTGCCAGCAGTTTACGGGCGCCGAGCTCTGGAAACACCATATATTTT. It encodes CASSLRAPSSGNTIYF.

The chain recombines TRBV6-1 with TRBJ2-2, with D possibly called TRBD1 or TRBD2 (6 bases each). Germline-derived CDR1 and CDR2 are MNHNS and SASEGT. V was pared by 5 bases and J by 3 bases, with 10 bases between. The CDR3 contains 14 residues. The chain's CDR3 is CASSTGTHTGELFF. The CDR3 DNA is TGTGCCAGCAGTACAGGGACTCACACCGGGGAGCTGTTTTTT.

The CDR3 DNA sequence: TGTGCCAGCAGCGTCGCCGGGAGGGGCAACACCATATATTTT. It translates to CASSVAGRGNTIYF. This chain links TRBV7-9 with TRBJ1-3; D may be TRBD1 (5 bases). The CDR3 runs 14 residues. V gave up 5 bases and J gave up 7 bases, with 15 bases separating them. CDR1 and CDR2 (germline): SEHNR, FQNEAQ (reference sequence).

This clone was counted only a few times. The V gene is TRBV4-2, the J gene TRBJ1-4; TRBD1 might be the D (6 bases). In germline, CDR1 is LGHNA, CDR2 YNFKEQ. The CDR3 sequence is 17 residues long. Trimming left V 5 bases short and J 3 bases short, with 19 bases between. The CDR3 DNA follows: TGTGCCAGCAGCGGAGAACAGGGAAGTACGTCTAATGAAAAACTGTTTTTT. Its translation: CASSGEQGSTSNEKLFF.

CDR3 residues: CSVVAVNSYEQYF. In DNA, the CDR3 is TGCAGCGTAGTAGCGGTTAATTCCTACGAGCAGTACTTC. The genes are TRBV29-1 and TRBJ2-7; perhaps TRBD2 as D (6 bases). In germline, CDR1 is SQVTM, CDR2 ANQGSEA. This CDR3 is 13 amino acids long. The V gene lost 6 bases and the J gene lost 1 base, with 13 bases spanning the gap.

The chain joins TRBV9 to TRBJ1-4; D is unclear. The V and J ends lost 8 bases and 4 bases respectively, with 9 bases between them. This CDR3 comprises 12 residues. CDR1 and CDR2 (germline): SGDLS, YYNGEE. The CDR3 region has the DNA TGTGCCAGAAGGACGGTTAATGAAAAACTGTTTTTT. This sequence encodes CARRTVNEKLFF.

This clone was counted only a few times. The chain carries TRBV28 and TRBJ1-4, with D hard to call. The CDR3 has 15 residues. V lost 3 bases and J 3 bases, leaving 11 bases between the germline ends. CDR1 and CDR2 (germline): MDHEN, SYDVKM. The CDR3 sequence: CASSFFDYPNEKLFF. The CDR3 DNA sequence: TGTGCCAGCAGTTTCTTCGACTATCCTAATGAAAAACTGTTTTTT. Full variable domain (outside the CDR3, taken from reference TRBV28 and TRBJ1-4): DVKVTQSSRYLVKRTGEKVFLECVQDMDHENMFWYRQDPGLGLRLIYFSYDVKMKEKGDIPEGYSVSREKKERFSLILESASTNQTSMYLCASSFFDYPNEKLFFGSGTQLSVL.

The chain uses TRBV5-1 and TRBJ2-1; the match to TRBD2 covers 13 bases. The junction had 4 bases not matched to a gene; V was cut back by 3 bases and J by 1 base. The V gene's germline CDR1 is SGHRS and CDR2 YFSETQ. The CDR3 has 17 amino acids. The CDR3 region is CASSSGTSGISYNEQFF. In DNA form, the CDR3 reads TGCGCCAGCAGCTCGGGGACTAGCGGGATTTCCTACAATGAGCAGTTCTTC.

The chain employs TRBV5-6 and TRBJ2-1, with a possible D match to TRBD1 (5 bases). The V gene's germline CDR1 is SGHDT and CDR2 YYEEEE. The CDR3 extends over 17 amino acids. Trimming stripped 1 base from V and 1 base from J, with 15 bases between. Written as DNA, the CDR3 is TGTGCCAGCAGCTTGTTTCAGGGCCCGCGGTCCTACAATGAGCAGTTCTTC. It is translated as CASSLFQGPRSYNEQFF.

This chain links TRBV27 with TRBJ2-5; tentative D call: TRBD1 (6 bases). Trimming stripped 5 bases from V and 2 bases from J, with 15 bases between. The CDR3 sequence is 15 residues long. CDR1 is MNHEY and CDR2 is SMNVEV in the germline V gene (reference sequence). The CDR3 DNA reads TGTGCCAGCAGTCCTCGACAGGTGCAGCAAGAGACCCAGTACTTC. Protein product: CASSPRQVQQETQYF.

As regards this clone: A far larger clone lies a single base away; this is likely a read error. The genes are TRBV4-3 and TRBJ1-1; TRBD1 agrees at 11 bases. Germline CDR1 and CDR2: LGHNA and YSLEER. V was pared by 4 bases and J by 2 bases, with 6 bases of the junction left unmatched. This CDR3 is 16 amino acids long. The CDR3 DNA sequence: TGCGCCAGCAGCCCCGGGACAGGGGGGTTAAACACTGAAGCTTTCTTT. It is translated as CASSPGTGGLNTEAFF.

The V gene is TRBV6-1, the J gene TRBJ2-7; D unclear. V was clipped by 3 bases and J by 7 bases, with 10 bases between them. The CDR3 has 12 residues. Germline V gene sequence: CDR1 MNHNS, CDR2 SASEGT. The CDR3 reads CASSDPVEEQYF. For the CDR3, the DNA is TGTGCCAGCAGTGATCCGGTGGAGGAGCAGTACTTC.

The chain couples TRBV27 to TRBJ2-6, with 9 bases that match TRBD2. The ends lost 4 bases at V and 0 bases at J; junction bases unmatched: 7. The CDR3 length is 18 residues. CDR1 and CDR2 (germline): MNHEY, SMNVEV (reference sequence). CDR3 amino acids: CASSSPSGGYSGANVLTF. The DNA of the CDR3 is TGTGCCAGCAGTTCCCCCAGCGGGGGGTACTCTGGGGCCAACGTCCTGACTTTC.

The chain uses TRBV7-2 and TRBJ1-6, with TRBD1 matching 9 bases. This CDR3 spans 12 amino acids. Germline assignment: CDR1 SGHTA and CDR2 FQGNSA. J was trimmed by 13 bases and V by 5 bases; bases with no gene match: 3. CDR3 amino acids: CASSPGTGPLHF. In DNA form, the CDR3 reads TGTGCCAGCAGCCCCGGGACAGGGCCCCTCCACTTT.

This sequence joins TRBV2 and TRBJ1-2, with D possibly TRBD1 on 5 matching bases. CDR1 and CDR2 (germline): SNHLY, FYNNEI. The CDR3 totals 12 residues. V shed 6 bases and J shed 3 bases, with 8 bases lying between them. CDR3 in DNA: TGTGCCAGCAGGGAGGGGTACTATGGCTACACCTTC. Amino acids: CASREGYYGYTF. The full variable domain, in which reference TRBV2 and TRBJ1-2 provide the parts outside the CDR3, is EPEVTQTPSHQVTQMGQEVILRCVPISNHLYFYWYRQILGQKVEFLVSFYNNEISEKSEIFDDQFSVERPDGSNFTLKIRSTKLEDSAMYFCASREGYYGYTFGSGTRLTVV.

This clone has more than one count but fewer than ten. The rearrangement uses TRBV5-1 and TRBJ2-5; TRBD2 matches 7 bases. V was pared by 2 bases and J by 2 bases, with 0 bases of the junction left unmatched. The germline gives CDR1 SGHRS, CDR2 YFSETQ. The CDR3 consists of 13 residues. CDR3 sequence: CASSFGGQETQYF. CDR3 nucleotide sequence: TGCGCCAGCAGCTTCGGGGGGCAAGAGACCCAGTACTTC.

This chain links TRBV5-6 with TRBJ2-1; D may be TRBD2 (5 bases). V was shortened by 4 bases and J by 10 bases, with 24 bases between the two germline ends. Looked up from germline, CDR1 is SGHDT and CDR2 is YYEEEE. The CDR3 runs to 16 residues. The CDR3 sequence is CASSPWRAEKFVEQFF. The DNA of the CDR3 is TGTGCCAGCAGCCCGTGGCGAGCGGAGAAGTTTGTAGAGCAGTTCTTC. The whole variable domain, remainder taken from reference TRBV5-6 and TRBJ2-1, is DAGVTQSPTHLIKTRGQQVTLRCSPKSGHDTVSWYQQALGQGPQFIFQYYEEEERQRGNFPDRFSGHQFPNYSSELNVNALLLGDSALYLCASSPWRAEKFVEQFFGPGTRLTVL.

The chain combines TRBV30 with TRBJ2-7; D might be TRBD2 (6 bases). This CDR3 has 13 amino acids. The V end lost 7 bases, the J end lost 2 bases, and 15 bases lay between the germline ends. Per the germline V gene, CDR1 is GTSNPN and CDR2 is SVGIG (reference sequence). In DNA form, the CDR3 reads TGTGCCTCCCGCGGGGAGGCGACCTACGAGCAGTACGTC. As protein: CASRGEATYEQYV.

The chain has TRBV5-4 and TRBJ2-7, with D possibly being TRBD1 or TRBD2 (5 bases each). This CDR3 is built from 14 residues. The germline gives CDR1 SGHNT, CDR2 YYREEE (reference sequence). Trimming stripped 4 bases from V and 1 base from J, with 12 bases between. The chain's CDR3 is CASSPRDGSYEQYF. The CDR3 bases are TGTGCCAGCAGCCCGAGGGACGGATCCTACGAGCAGTACTTC.

This clone was detected a few times. The chain links TRBV4-3 to TRBJ1-2, with D unresolved. This CDR3 has 14 amino acids. Germline lookup yields CDR1 LGHNA and CDR2 YSLEER. V was clipped by 4 bases and J by 1 base, with 10 bases between them. The DNA for the CDR3 is TGCGCCAGCAGCCCGAACCCGGTTAACTATGGCTACACCTTC. It specifies CASSPNPVNYGYTF.

The chain carries TRBV9 and TRBJ1-6; 8 positions match TRBD1. There are 15 residues in the CDR3. Germline values: CDR1 SGDLS, CDR2 YYNGEE. J was trimmed by 8 bases and V by 2 bases; bases with no gene match: 6. CDR3 DNA: TGTGCCAGCAGCGTCACTTCGGACAGGGATTCACCCCTCCACTTT. Its translation is CASSVTSDRDSPLHF.

This clone was seen a single time. The rearrangement links TRBV19 to TRBJ1-1; D possibly corresponds to TRBD1 (6 bases). The V end lost 5 bases, the J end lost 0 bases, and 16 bases lay between the germline ends. In germline, CDR1 is LNHDA, CDR2 SQIVND (reference sequence). The CDR3 spans 16 residues. CDR3 sequence (DNA): TGTGCCAGTAGTTTCGGACAGACGAGCATGAACACTGAAGCTTTCTTT. Its translation: CASSFGQTSMNTEAFF.

The genes are TRBV19 and TRBJ2-6; weak D call: TRBD1 (6 bases). From germline, CDR1 is LNHDA and CDR2 SQIVND (reference sequence). The CDR3 consists of 18 residues. V shed 5 bases and J shed 1 base, with 18 bases lying between them. The CDR3 coding sequence is TGTGCCAGTAGTGTATTGACAGGCCCTAGGTCTGGGGCCAACGTCCTGACTTTC. This codes for CASSVLTGPRSGANVLTF.

The V and J genes are TRBV6-1 and TRBJ2-5; maybe TRBD2 (6 bases). Germline V gene sequence: CDR1 MNHNS, CDR2 SASEGT. The CDR3 length is 13 residues. Trimming removed 6 bases at V and 5 bases at J, with 13 bases between. The CDR3 DNA is TGTGCCAGCAGGGGGACGGGGGTGGAGACCCAGTACTTC. Translation: CASRGTGVETQYF.

J is TRBJ2-1 and V is TRBV6-1, with D possibly matching TRBD2 (5 bases). Germline V CDR1 and CDR2: MNHNS, SASEGT. The CDR3 covers 15 residues. The V gene lost 3 bases and the J gene lost 2 bases, with 11 bases spanning the gap. DNA for the CDR3: TGTGCCAGCAGTGAGGAGGCTAGTCCCTACAATGAGCAGTTCTTC. Translation: CASSEEASPYNEQFF.